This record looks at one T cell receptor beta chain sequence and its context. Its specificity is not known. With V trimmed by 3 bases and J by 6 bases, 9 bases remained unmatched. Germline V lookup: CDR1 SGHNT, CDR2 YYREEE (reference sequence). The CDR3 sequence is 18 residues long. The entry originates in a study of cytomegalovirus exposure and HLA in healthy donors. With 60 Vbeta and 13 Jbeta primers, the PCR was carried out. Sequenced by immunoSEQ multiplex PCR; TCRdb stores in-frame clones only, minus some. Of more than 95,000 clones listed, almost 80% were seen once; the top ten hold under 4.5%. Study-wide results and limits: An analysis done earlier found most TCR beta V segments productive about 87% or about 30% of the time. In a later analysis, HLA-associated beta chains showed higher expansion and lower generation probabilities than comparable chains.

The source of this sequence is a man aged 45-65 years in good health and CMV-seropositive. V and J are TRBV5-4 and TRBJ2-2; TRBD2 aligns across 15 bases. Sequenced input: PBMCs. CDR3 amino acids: CASSWGLAGGSQPGELFF. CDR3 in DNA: TGTGCCAGCAGCTGGGGACTAGCGGGAGGCTCACAGCCCGGGGAGCTGTTTTTT.